The present TCR beta chain was sequenced within a study of blood T cell repertoires in COVID-19. Study information: Whether acute or convalescent, the COVID-19 samples came from the United States, Italy and Spain.

This CDR3 is 16 amino acids long. Trimming pared 0 bases from V and 2 bases from J, leaving 12 bases between. Germline-derived CDR1 and CDR2 are LGHNA and YNFKEQ. In the study's own analysis: Amplified reference gene primers provided the basis for estimating nucleated cell counts. The protocol was immunoSEQ multiplex PCR, while the TCRdb copy is restricted to in-frame clones and leaves out a portion. Clonal size and the V and J genes are those of that table, whereas D and trimming came from the DNA. Of about 140,000 clones listed, about three quarters are singletons. The source material was peripheral blood. The genes are TRBV4-2 and TRBJ2-3, with D perhaps TRBD2 (5 bases). This TCR came from a man in his fifties or sixties with acute or convalescent COVID-19. CDR3 bases: TGTGCCAGCAGCCAAGATTTCACTAGTTACACAGATACGCAGTATTTT. Residues: CASSQDFTSYTDTQYF.